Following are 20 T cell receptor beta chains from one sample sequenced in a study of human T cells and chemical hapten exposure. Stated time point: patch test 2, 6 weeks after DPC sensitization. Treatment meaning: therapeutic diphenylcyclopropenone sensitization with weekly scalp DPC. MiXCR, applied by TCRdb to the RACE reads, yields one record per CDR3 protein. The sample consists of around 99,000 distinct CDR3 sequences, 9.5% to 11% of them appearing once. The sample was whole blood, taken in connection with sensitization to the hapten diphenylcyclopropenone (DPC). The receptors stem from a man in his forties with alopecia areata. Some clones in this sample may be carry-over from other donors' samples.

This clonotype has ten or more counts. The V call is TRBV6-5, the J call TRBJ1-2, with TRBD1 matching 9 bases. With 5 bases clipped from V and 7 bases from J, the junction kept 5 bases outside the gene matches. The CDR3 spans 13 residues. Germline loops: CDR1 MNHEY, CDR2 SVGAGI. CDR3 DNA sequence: TGTGCCAGCAGTCCACAGGGGGCGGGTGGCTACACCTTC. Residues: CASSPQGAGGYTF.

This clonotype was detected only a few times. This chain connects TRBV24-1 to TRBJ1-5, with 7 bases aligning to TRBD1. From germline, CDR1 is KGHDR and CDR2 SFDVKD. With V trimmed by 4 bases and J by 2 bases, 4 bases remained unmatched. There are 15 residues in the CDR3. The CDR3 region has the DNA TGTGCCACCAGTGAAGACAGGGTTGGCAATCAGCCCCAGCATTTT. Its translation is CATSEDRVGNQPQHF.

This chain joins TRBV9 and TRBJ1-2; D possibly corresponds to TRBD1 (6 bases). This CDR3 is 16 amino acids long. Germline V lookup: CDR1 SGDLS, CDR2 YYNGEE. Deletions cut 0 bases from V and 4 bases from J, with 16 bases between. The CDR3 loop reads CASSVVEQGLGYGYTF. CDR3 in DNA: TGTGCCAGCAGCGTAGTGGAACAGGGCCTGGGCTATGGCTACACCTTC.

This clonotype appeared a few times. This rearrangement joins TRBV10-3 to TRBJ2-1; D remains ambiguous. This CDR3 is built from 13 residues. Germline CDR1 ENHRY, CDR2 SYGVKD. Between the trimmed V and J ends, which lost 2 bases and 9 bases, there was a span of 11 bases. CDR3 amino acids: CAISEPVASEQFF. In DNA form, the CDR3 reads TGTGCCATCAGTGAGCCCGTTGCGAGTGAGCAGTTCTTC.

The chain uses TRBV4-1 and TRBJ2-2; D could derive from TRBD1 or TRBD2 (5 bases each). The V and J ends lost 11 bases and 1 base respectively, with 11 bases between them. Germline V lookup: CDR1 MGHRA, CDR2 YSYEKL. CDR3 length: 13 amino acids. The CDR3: CAARDGNTGELFF. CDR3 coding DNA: TGCGCCGCCCGGGACGGGAACACCGGGGAGCTGTTTTTT.

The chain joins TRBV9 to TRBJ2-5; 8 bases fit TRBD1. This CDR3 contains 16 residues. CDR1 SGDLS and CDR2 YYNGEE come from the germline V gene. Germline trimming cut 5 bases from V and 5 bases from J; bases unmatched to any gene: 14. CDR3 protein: CASSYLGQGRGETQYF. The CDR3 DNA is TGTGCCAGCAGTTATCTCGGACAGGGTCGGGGGGAGACCCAGTACTTC.

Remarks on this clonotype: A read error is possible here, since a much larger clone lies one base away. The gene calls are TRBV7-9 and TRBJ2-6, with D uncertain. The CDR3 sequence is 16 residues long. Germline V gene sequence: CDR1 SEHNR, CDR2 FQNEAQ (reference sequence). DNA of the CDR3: TGTGCCGGCAGCTCACCCGTTCGGGTTGATGGCAACGTCCTGACTTTC. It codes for CAGSSPVRVDGNVLTF.

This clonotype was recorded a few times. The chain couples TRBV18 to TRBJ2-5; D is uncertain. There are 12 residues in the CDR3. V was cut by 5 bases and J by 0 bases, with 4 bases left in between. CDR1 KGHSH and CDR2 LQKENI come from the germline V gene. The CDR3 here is CASSVYQETQYF. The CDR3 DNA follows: TGTGCCAGCTCAGTGTACCAAGAGACCCAGTACTTC.

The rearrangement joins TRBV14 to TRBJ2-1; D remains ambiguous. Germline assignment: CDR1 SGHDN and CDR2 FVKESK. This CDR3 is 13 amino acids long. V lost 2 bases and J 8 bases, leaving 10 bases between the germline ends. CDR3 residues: CASSQFAVYEQFF. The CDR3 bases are TGTGCCAGCAGCCAATTCGCAGTCTATGAGCAGTTCTTC.

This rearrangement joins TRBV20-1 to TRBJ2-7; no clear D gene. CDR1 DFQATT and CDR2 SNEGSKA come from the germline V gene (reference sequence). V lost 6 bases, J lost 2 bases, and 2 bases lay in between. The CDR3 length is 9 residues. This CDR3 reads CSATYEQYF. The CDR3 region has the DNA TGCAGTGCAACCTACGAGCAGTACTTC.

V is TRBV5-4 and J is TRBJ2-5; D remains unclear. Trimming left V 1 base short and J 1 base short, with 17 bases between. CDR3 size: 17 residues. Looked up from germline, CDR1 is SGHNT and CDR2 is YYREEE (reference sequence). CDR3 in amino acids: CASSLSVVAIPQETQYF. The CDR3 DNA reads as TGTGCCAGCAGCTTGTCTGTCGTGGCTATCCCCCAAGAGACCCAGTACTTC.

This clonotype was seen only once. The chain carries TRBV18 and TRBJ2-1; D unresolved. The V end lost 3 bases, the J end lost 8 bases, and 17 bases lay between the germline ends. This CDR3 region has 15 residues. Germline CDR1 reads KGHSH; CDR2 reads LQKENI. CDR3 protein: CASSPQRMGNDEQFF. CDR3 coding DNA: TGTGCCAGCTCACCCCAAAGGATGGGCAATGATGAGCAGTTCTTC.

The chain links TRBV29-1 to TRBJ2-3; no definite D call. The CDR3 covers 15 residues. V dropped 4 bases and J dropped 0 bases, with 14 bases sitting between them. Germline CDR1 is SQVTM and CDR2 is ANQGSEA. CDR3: CSVGTALASTDTQYF. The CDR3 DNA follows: TGCAGCGTTGGAACGGCCTTAGCTAGCACAGATACGCAGTATTTT.

CDR3 DNA: TGCGCCAGCTGGACTAGCGGGAGAGAAGAGACCCAGTACTTC. It codes for CASWTSGREETQYF. The gene calls are TRBV10-2 and TRBJ2-5; 13 nucleotides match TRBD2. CDR1 is WSHSY, CDR2 SAAADI, per germline. This CDR3 comprises 14 residues. The V gene end was trimmed by 8 bases and the J gene end by 3 bases; junction bases not matched to a gene: 3.

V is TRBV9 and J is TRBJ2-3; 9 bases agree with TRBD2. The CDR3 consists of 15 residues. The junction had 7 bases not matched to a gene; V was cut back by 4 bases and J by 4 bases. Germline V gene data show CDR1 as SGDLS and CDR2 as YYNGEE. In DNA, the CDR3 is TGTGCCAGCAGCCCGATAGCGGGAGTTGCAGATACGCAGTATTTT. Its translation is CASSPIAGVADTQYF.

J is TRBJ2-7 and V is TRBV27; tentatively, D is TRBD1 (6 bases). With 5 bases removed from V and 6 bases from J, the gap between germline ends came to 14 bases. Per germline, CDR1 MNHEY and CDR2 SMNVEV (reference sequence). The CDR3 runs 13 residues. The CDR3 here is CASSNYGTSEQYV. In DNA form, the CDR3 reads TGTGCCAGCAGTAACTATGGGACAAGCGAGCAGTACGTC.

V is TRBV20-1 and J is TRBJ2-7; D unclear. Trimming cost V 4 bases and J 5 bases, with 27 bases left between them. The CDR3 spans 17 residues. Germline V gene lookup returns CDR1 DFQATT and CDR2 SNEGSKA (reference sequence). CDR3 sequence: CSANPNRANAFSDEQYF. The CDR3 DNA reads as TGCAGTGCTAACCCAAACCGGGCGAATGCCTTTTCCGACGAGCAGTACTTC.

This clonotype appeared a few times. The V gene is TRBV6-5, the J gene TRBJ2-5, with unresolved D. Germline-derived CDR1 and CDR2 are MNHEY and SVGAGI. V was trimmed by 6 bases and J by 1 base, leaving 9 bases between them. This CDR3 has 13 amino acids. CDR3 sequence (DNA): TGTGCCAGCAGCTCGCAAATCCAAGAGACCCAGTACTTC. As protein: CASSSQIQETQYF.

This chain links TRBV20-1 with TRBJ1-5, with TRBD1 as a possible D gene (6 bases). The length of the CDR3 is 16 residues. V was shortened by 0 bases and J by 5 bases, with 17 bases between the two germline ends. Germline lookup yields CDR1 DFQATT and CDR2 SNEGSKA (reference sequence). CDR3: CSARELGRGFYQPQHF. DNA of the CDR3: TGCAGTGCTAGAGAGCTCGGCAGGGGATTTTATCAGCCCCAGCATTTT.

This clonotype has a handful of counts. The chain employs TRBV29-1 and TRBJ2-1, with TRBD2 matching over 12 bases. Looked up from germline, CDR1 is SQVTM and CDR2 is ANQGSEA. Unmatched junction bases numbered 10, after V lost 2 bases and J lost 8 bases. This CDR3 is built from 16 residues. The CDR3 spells CSVERGLAGGWDEQFF. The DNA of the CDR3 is TGCAGCGTTGAAAGGGGGCTAGCGGGAGGGTGGGATGAGCAGTTCTTC.